What follows are 31 T cell receptor beta chains derived from one specimen sequenced in a study of control samples from healthy donors and cancer patients. Libraries were prepared by immunoSEQ multiplex PCR; TCRdb keeps only in-frame clonotypes and omits some of them. The sample holds tens of thousands of clones, about four fifths seen once. The specimen sequenced was PBMCs. These receptors all stem from a man between 65 and 85 years old with lung cancer.

The chain couples TRBV27 to TRBJ1-6; no reliable D call. The CDR3 loop spans 14 amino acids. V was shortened by 2 bases and J by 7 bases, with 9 bases between the two germline ends. Germline values: CDR1 MNHEY, CDR2 SMNVEV (reference sequence). CDR3 amino acids: CASSLNGFNSPLHF. The DNA of the CDR3 is TGTGCCAGCAGTTTAAACGGTTTCAATTCACCCCTCCACTTT.

The CDR3 DNA sequence: TGTGCCAGCAGCAACGCCCGGGACAGGGGGCCGAGGGCAGATACGCAGTATTTT. Its translation is CASSNARDRGPRADTQYF. The rearrangement joins TRBV21-1 to TRBJ2-3; the table's TRBD1 call for D was not verified on the DNA. TRBV21-1 is a pseudogene segment. CDR3 length equals 18 residues.

In its sample, this clone was seen once. V usage is TRBV20-1 and J usage is TRBJ2-7, with 7 bases matching TRBD2. The CDR3 is made up of 14 amino acids. The V and J ends lost 3 bases and 2 bases, in that order; junction bases with no gene match: 7. Germline lookup yields CDR1 DFQATT and CDR2 SNEGSKA (reference sequence). The CDR3 region has the DNA TGCAGTGCTAGTTCCCCTAGCGGACCCTACGAGCAGTACTTC. This sequence encodes CSASSPSGPYEQYF.

For this clone: The same CDR3 can be traced to other DNA sequences in this sample. J is TRBJ1-3 and V is TRBV5-1, with D maybe TRBD1 (5 bases). V was cut by 0 bases and J by 0 bases, with 10 bases left in between. In germline, CDR1 is SGHRS, CDR2 YFSETQ. The CDR3 sequence is 16 residues long. The CDR3 loop is CASSLEGRSSGNTIYF. The CDR3 nucleotides are TGCGCCAGCAGCTTGGAGGGGCGTTCCTCTGGAAACACCATATATTTT.

The CDR3 sequence is CASSIEDRGSNQPQHF. In DNA, the CDR3 is TGTGCCAGTAGTATAGAAGACAGGGGAAGCAATCAGCCCCAGCATTTT. The chain combines TRBV19 with TRBJ1-5, with 8 bases lining up with TRBD1. The trim removed 0 bases at V and 1 base at J, leaving 2 bases unmatched. This CDR3 comprises 16 residues. Per the germline V gene, CDR1 is LNHDA and CDR2 is SQIVND (reference sequence).

This clone has ten or more counts. V and J are TRBV29-1 and TRBJ1-6; a weak D match, TRBD1 (6 bases). The germline V and J ends were trimmed by 4 bases and 7 bases, with 17 bases remaining between them. The CDR3 loop spans 15 amino acids. Germline V gives CDR1 SQVTM, CDR2 ANQGSEA. The CDR3 region has the DNA TGCAGCGTTGCCTTGTCGGGGGGCACGAATTCACCCCTCCACTTT. As protein: CSVALSGGTNSPLHF.

The V call is TRBV5-6, the J call TRBJ2-1, with D perhaps given as TRBD1 or TRBD2 (5 bases each). Trimming took 6 bases from V and 8 from J, leaving 21 bases between them. The germline gives CDR1 SGHDT, CDR2 YYEEEE. This CDR3 is built from 15 residues. CDR3 sequence (DNA): TGTGCCAGCAACTTCCCGGGACGGCCCTGGGATGAGCAGTTCTTC. Translation: CASNFPGRPWDEQFF.

The chain carries TRBV18 and TRBJ2-7; 10 bases are shared with TRBD1. Trimming cost V 3 bases and J 2 bases; bases outside gene matches: 7. CDR1 and CDR2 from the germline V gene are KGHSH and LQKENI. The CDR3 extends over 16 amino acids. This CDR3 is CASSPLGQGGTYEQYF. CDR3 coding DNA: TGTGCCAGCTCACCCCTTGGACAGGGGGGGACCTACGAGCAGTACTTC. Full variable domain (rest looked up from reference TRBV18 and TRBJ2-7): NAGVMQNPRHLVRRRGQEARLRCSPMKGHSHVYWYRQLPEEGLKFMVYLQKENIIDESGMPKERFSAEFPKEGPSILRIQQVVRGDSAAYFCASSPLGQGGTYEQYFGPGTRLTVT.

The chain combines TRBV3-1 (or the pseudogene TRBV3-2) with TRBJ2-7; no clear D. This CDR3 spans 15 amino acids. CDR1 and CDR2 (germline): LGHDT, YNNKEL (reference sequence). Trimming took off 6 bases at V and 0 bases at J, with 15 bases between the two ends. The CDR3 DNA reads TGTGCCAGCAGGGGTGACTTGAGGAGCTCCTACGAGCAGTACTTC. This translates into CASRGDLRSSYEQYF.

This clone was observed once. The rearrangement links TRBV10-2 to TRBJ2-2; 13 nucleotides align to TRBD2. V shed 6 bases and J 0 bases; nucleotides not matched to a gene: 7. Looked up from germline, CDR1 is WSHSY and CDR2 is SAAADI. The CDR3 length is 18 residues. For the CDR3, the DNA is TGCGCCAGCAGCAGGACTAGCGGGGGAGGTACGAACACCGGGGAGCTGTTTTTT. It specifies CASSRTSGGGTNTGELFF.

CDR3 region: CASREGQGLSYEQYF. The CDR3, as DNA: TGCGCCAGCAGAGAGGGACAGGGGCTATCCTACGAGCAGTACTTC. This chain joins TRBV10-2 and TRBJ2-7, with 10 nucleotides matching TRBD1. The V and J ends lost 6 bases and 1 base, in that order; junction bases with no gene match: 6. The length of the CDR3 is 15 residues. Germline V gives CDR1 WSHSY, CDR2 SAAADI.

The chain employs TRBV20-1 and TRBJ2-5; no firm D call. Trimming left V 3 bases short and J 0 bases short, with 11 bases between. CDR3 length: 14 amino acids. Germline V lookup: CDR1 DFQATT, CDR2 SNEGSKA (reference sequence). The CDR3 protein is CSASLVRYQETQYF. CDR3 nucleotides: TGCAGTGCTAGTCTGGTCAGGTACCAAGAGACCCAGTACTTC.

This clone is a singleton in its sample. This chain uses TRBV11-1 with TRBJ2-7, with D maybe TRBD1 (5 bases). The CDR3 has 15 residues. Germline V gene lookup returns CDR1 SGHAT and CDR2 FQDESV (reference sequence). The V end lost 2 bases, the J end lost 0 bases, and 11 bases lay between the germline ends. For the CDR3, the DNA is TGTGCCAGCAGCTTATCCCAGGGCCCCTCCTACGAGCAGTACTTC. This sequence encodes CASSLSQGPSYEQYF.

The chain carries TRBV6-1 and TRBJ1-5, with D maybe TRBD1 (6 bases). The germline V gene has CDR1 MNHNS and CDR2 SASEGT. Trimming left V 3 bases short and J 4 bases short, with 13 bases between. This CDR3 comprises 15 residues. This CDR3 reads CASSDSGGQNQPQHF. The DNA of the CDR3 is TGTGCCAGCAGTGATTCGGGGGGACAAAATCAGCCCCAGCATTTT.

This clone was seen only a few times. The rearrangement links TRBV7-9 to TRBJ2-7; 7 bases map to TRBD1. The V segment lost 5 bases and the J segment 4 bases; nucleotides outside the gene matches: 5. Germline CDR1 reads SEHNR; CDR2 reads FQNEAQ (reference sequence). CDR3 size: 13 residues. CDR3 nucleotide sequence: TGTGCCAGCAGCCCCTGGACAGGATACGAGCAGTACTTC. The encoded protein is CASSPWTGYEQYF.

The DNA of the CDR3 is TGTGCCAGCAGCAAAGAGAGGAGGTACGAGCAGTACTTC. Protein sequence: CASSKERRYEQYF. This chain links TRBV21-1 with TRBJ2-7; no check of the table's D call, TRBD2, against the DNA was made. TRBV21-1 is flagged as a pseudogene. The length of the CDR3 is 13 residues.

This clone has only one observation. The J gene is TRBJ1-2, the V gene TRBV6-5; D is unclear. Looked up from germline, CDR1 is MNHEY and CDR2 is SVGAGI. V was cut by 1 base and J by 2 bases, with 11 bases left in between. CDR3 size: 15 residues. The CDR3 coding sequence is TGTGCCAGCAGTTACTTTCGATCGGGCAACTATGGCTACACCTTC. It is translated as CASSYFRSGNYGYTF.

The chain carries TRBV19 and TRBJ2-6; perhaps TRBD1 as D (5 bases). V was cut by 1 base and J by 8 bases, with 6 bases left in between. There are 13 residues in the CDR3. Germline V gene data show CDR1 as LNHDA and CDR2 as SQIVND (reference sequence). CDR3 sequence: CASSIAGPNVLTF. As DNA, the CDR3 is TGTGCCAGTAGTATAGCAGGGCCCAACGTCCTGACTTTC. The whole variable domain, remainder taken from reference TRBV19 and TRBJ2-6, is DGGITQSPKYLFRKEGQNVTLSCEQNLNHDAMYWYRQDPGQGLRLIYYSQIVNDFQKGDIAEGYSVSREKKESFPLTVTSAQKNPTAFYLCASSIAGPNVLTFGAGSRLTVL.

This chain links TRBV12-3 or TRBV12-4 with TRBJ2-3; no clear D gene. There are 13 residues in the CDR3. Trimming removed 2 bases from V and 0 bases from J, with 3 bases in between. The CDR3 nucleotides read TGTGCCAGCAGTTTATTCAGCACAGATACGCAGTATTTT. Translated: CASSLFSTDTQYF.

The V gene is TRBV3-1 (or the pseudogene TRBV3-2), the J gene TRBJ2-5, with a tentative D call TRBD2 (6 bases). This CDR3 is built from 13 residues. Trimming took 4 bases from V and 2 from J, leaving 8 bases between them. Germline CDR1 reads LGHDT; CDR2 reads YNNKEL (reference sequence). For the CDR3, the DNA is TGTGCCAGCAGCCCAGGACTACAAGAGACCCAGTACTTC. Translating gives CASSPGLQETQYF.

The chain links TRBV10-3 to TRBJ2-7; D remains ambiguous. Germline V gene sequence: CDR1 ENHRY, CDR2 SYGVKD. This CDR3 is 14 amino acids long. Trimming removed 0 bases at V and 0 bases at J, with 6 bases between. In nucleotides, the CDR3 is TGTGCCATCAGTGAGTCTCAGGACTCCTACGAGCAGTACTTC. Residues: CAISESQDSYEQYF.

This chain joins TRBV7-9 and TRBJ2-5; D is tentatively TRBD1 or TRBD2 (5 bases each). Germline V lookup: CDR1 SEHNR, CDR2 FQNEAQ (reference sequence). Trimming cost V 3 bases and J 4 bases, with 12 bases left between them. This CDR3 has 14 residues. This CDR3 is CASSFLRGGETQYF. The CDR3 bases are TGTGCCAGCAGCTTCCTGAGGGGTGGAGAGACCCAGTACTTC. Full variable domain (missing parts from reference TRBV7-9 and TRBJ2-5): DTGVSQNPRHKITKRGQNVTFRCDPISEHNRLYWYRQTLGQGPEFLTYFQNEAQLEKSRLLSDRFSAERPKGSFSTLEIQRTEQGDSAMYLCASSFLRGGETQYFGPGTRLLVL.

The chain couples TRBV6-4 to TRBJ2-2; D is possibly TRBD1 (5 bases). CDR3 size: 15 residues. V dropped 4 bases and J dropped 2 bases, with 11 bases sitting between them. Germline CDR1 is MRHNA and CDR2 is SNTAGT. CDR3 nucleotides: TGTGCCAGCAGTGTAAAGCAGGGCAACACCGGGGAGCTGTTTTTT. It is translated as CASSVKQGNTGELFF.

The V call is TRBV5-4, the J call TRBJ2-7; 7 bases align to TRBD2. CDR3 length: 15 residues. Germline trimming cut 5 bases from V and 3 bases from J; bases unmatched to any gene: 11. Germline V gene lookup returns CDR1 SGHNT and CDR2 YYREEE (reference sequence). The CDR3 region is CASRTDGGMFYEQYF. CDR3 nucleotides: TGTGCCAGCAGGACCGACGGGGGGATGTTCTACGAGCAGTACTTC. The variable domain in full, completed from reference TRBV5-4 and TRBJ2-7, reads ETGVTQSPTHLIKTRGQQVTLRCSSQSGHNTVSWYQQALGQGPQFIFQYYREEENGRGNFPPRFSGLQFPNYSSELNVNALELDDSALYLCASRTDGGMFYEQYFGPGTRLTVT.

This chain connects TRBV6-2 or TRBV6-3 to TRBJ2-2; perhaps TRBD2 as D (6 bases). Trimming pared 5 bases from V and 2 bases from J, leaving 18 bases between. The CDR3 is made up of 17 amino acids. Germline CDR1 MNHEY, CDR2 SVGEGT. This CDR3 is CASSPLGGGSNTGELFF. In DNA, the CDR3 is TGTGCCAGCAGTCCCTTAGGTGGGGGGAGTAACACCGGGGAGCTGTTTTTT.

This clone came up many times. The chain combines TRBV7-9 with TRBJ2-7; D might be TRBD1 (5 bases). V was shortened by 4 bases and J by 6 bases, with 19 bases between the two germline ends. Germline lookup yields CDR1 SEHNR and CDR2 FQNEAQ (reference sequence). CDR3 length: 15 amino acids. The CDR3 loop reads CASSSSIGHNREQYF. The DNA of the CDR3 is TGTGCCAGCAGCTCAAGCATCGGACATAACCGCGAGCAGTACTTC.

The chain employs TRBV11-2 and TRBJ1-4, with 8 bases aligning to TRBD1. CDR3 length: 15 residues. J was trimmed by 4 bases and V by 5 bases; bases with no gene match: 6. Germline lookup yields CDR1 SGHAT and CDR2 FQNNGV. Written as DNA, the CDR3 is TGTGCCAGCAGCCAAAACAGGGGGAATAATGAAAAACTGTTTTTT. Translated: CASSQNRGNNEKLFF.

This chain links TRBV18 with TRBJ2-7; possibly TRBD2 for D (6 bases). Trimming pared 4 bases from V and 2 bases from J, leaving 6 bases between. CDR3 length: 12 residues. Per the germline V gene, CDR1 is KGHSH and CDR2 is LQKENI. The CDR3 nucleotides read TGTGCCAGCTCACGGGGGGCCTACGAGCAGTACTTC. Protein: CASSRGAYEQYF.

The V gene is TRBV11-3, the J gene TRBJ2-1; D remains unclear. Per the germline V gene, CDR1 is SGHNT and CDR2 is YENEEA. The CDR3 extends over 15 amino acids. With 3 bases removed from V and 2 bases from J, the gap between germline ends came to 11 bases. The CDR3 sequence is CASSLNAGTYNEQFF. CDR3 in DNA: TGTGCCAGCAGCTTGAATGCAGGTACCTACAATGAGCAGTTCTTC.

The V and J genes are TRBV4-1 and TRBJ1-2; D is ambiguous. The V gene lost 1 base and the J gene lost 0 bases, with 12 bases spanning the gap. CDR1 is MGHRA and CDR2 is YSYEKL in the germline V gene. CDR3 length equals 16 residues. The CDR3 bases are TGCGCCAGCAGCCAAGTGGGGAGAACTCCTAACTATGGCTACACCTTC. As protein: CASSQVGRTPNYGYTF.

The chain links TRBV15 to TRBJ1-6, with D unresolved. Trimming left V 0 bases short and J 1 base short, with 13 bases between. This CDR3 region has 18 residues. Germline lookup yields CDR1 LNHNV and CDR2 YYDKDF (reference sequence). CDR3 sequence: CATSRDFRGVSYNSPLHF. The CDR3 DNA reads as TGTGCCACCAGCAGAGATTTTCGAGGAGTATCCTATAATTCACCCCTCCACTTT.